A selection of T cell receptor beta chains follows, all from one sample in a study of cytomegalovirus exposure and HLA in healthy donors. Profiled with immunoSEQ multiplex PCR; TCRdb holds only in-frame clones, not every one. Of more than 85,000 clones in the sample, roughly three quarters were seen once. The sample comprised PBMCs. These receptors were obtained from a male donor in good health and CMV-seropositive. Both conserved end residues are part of each CDR3. Fields, in order: V gene, D gene, clone size, J gene, CDR3 DNA, CDR3 protein. The D gene is left open where the match is weak. Not all rows give a size; the values are once, few, many and, for expanded clones, a class.

TRBV7-9	TRBD2	NA	TRBJ2-7	TGTGCCAGCAGCACAGCTAGCGGGGCCGACGAGCAGTACTTC	CASSTASGADEQYF
TRBV10-2	TRBD2	NA	TRBJ2-7	TGCGCCAGCAGCCGCGGCGGGGGGAGCTCCTACGAGCAGTACTTC	CASSRGGGSSYEQYF
TRBV30	NA	NA	TRBJ2-7	TGTGCCTGGAGTTCTAGGGCCGGGGGGCAGTACTTC	CAWSSRAGGQYF
TRBV7-9	NA	few	TRBJ1-5	TGTGCCAGCAGCTTAGCGCAAGCTAGTCAGCCCCAGCATTTT	CASSLAQASQPQHF
TRBV5-1	TRBD2	NA	TRBJ2-7	TGCGCCAGCAGCCCTCGCGTGGGGGGGGCCTACGAGCAGTACTTC	CASSPRVGGAYEQYF
TRBV6-5	NA	NA	TRBJ1-6	TGTGCCAGCAGTTGGGAGGGAAGAAATTCACCCCTCCACTTT	CASSWEGRNSPLHF
TRBV7-6	TRBD1	few	TRBJ2-5	TGTGCCAGCAGCACCAGGACAGGGTTCTCCCTTTACCAAGAGACCCAGTACTTC	CASSTRTGFSLYQETQYF
TRBV30	NA	NA	TRBJ1-3	TGTGCCTGGGAAAGACAGGGAAACACCATATATTTT	CAWERQGNTIYF
TRBV4-2	TRBD2	once	TRBJ2-7	TGTGCCAGCAGCCAAGAGGGACTAGCGGGGGAATCCTACGAGCAGTACTTC	CASSQEGLAGESYEQYF
TRBV4-1	TRBD1	few	TRBJ1-1	TGCGCCAGCTGGGACAGGGGTAATTTGGTCACTGAAGCTTTCTTT	CASWDRGNLVTEAFF
TRBV5-1	NA	NA	TRBJ1-1	TGCGCCAGCAGCCCCGCGGTAAACACTGAAGCTTTCTTT	CASSPAVNTEAFF
TRBV12-5	NA	NA	TRBJ1-5	TGTGCTAGTGGTTTGTGGACAGGCAATCAGCCCCAGCATTTT	CASGLWTGNQPQHF
TRBV10-1	TRBD1	NA	TRBJ1-1	TGCGCCAGCAGTCAGGGGGCTCTCATCACTGAAGCTTTCTTT	CASSQGALITEAFF
TRBV30	TRBD1	NA	TRBJ2-7	TGTGCCTGGAGTTCATCGGAAGGGGGCCCCTACGAGCAGTACTTC	CAWSSSEGGPYEQYF
TRBV12-5	NA	NA	TRBJ1-2	TGTGCTAGTGGCACCGGGGGGTTTTATGGCTACACCTTC	CASGTGGFYGYTF
TRBV12-5	TRBD2	NA	TRBJ2-1	TGTGCTAGTGGACTTGCGGGGGGTCCCTACAATGAGCAGTTCTTC	CASGLAGGPYNEQFF
TRBV15	TRBD1	NA	TRBJ1-5	TGTGCCACCAGCAGAGGACGACAGGGGGCATATCAGCCCCAGCATTTT	CATSRGRQGAYQPQHF
TRBV5-1	TRBD2	NA	TRBJ2-3	TGCGCCAGCAGCCCCGGACTAGCGGGGGGTACCTACACAGATACGCAGTATTTT	CASSPGLAGGTYTDTQYF
TRBV30	TRBD1	NA	TRBJ2-3	TGTGCCTGGAGACAGGGGCGAAGCACAGATACGCAGTATTTT	CAWRQGRSTDTQYF
TRBV5-4	NA	NA	TRBJ1-3	TGTGCCAGCAGCTTGGGGCAGGGTCACTCTGGAAACGCCATATATTTT	CASSLGQGHSGNAIYF
TRBV29-1	NA	NA	TRBJ1-1	TGCAGCGTTGATCCCCAATCAACAGGTTATTTCTGGAGTTTCTTT	CSVDPQSTGYFWSFF
TRBV9	NA	NA	TRBJ2-7	TGTGCCAGCAGCGTAGATGGAGTAACCTACGAGCAGTACTTC	CASSVDGVTYEQYF
TRBV29-1	NA	NA	TRBJ1-2	TGCAGCGTTGAAGATCGTACAGGCCTCTATGGCTACACCTTC	CSVEDRTGLYGYTF
TRBV4-1	TRBD1	few	TRBJ1-3	TGCGCCAGCAGCCAAGGACAGGGAGGCTCTGGAAACACCATATATTTT	CASSQGQGGSGNTIYF
TRBV30	NA	NA	TRBJ2-7	TGTGCCTGGAGCGGTCAAATCTACGAGCAGTACTTC	CAWSGQIYEQYF
TRBV7-3	NA	few	TRBJ2-7	TGTGCCAGCAGCTTAGCGGCAGCCTCCTACGAGCAGTACTTC	CASSLAAASYEQYF
TRBV2	NA	NA	TRBJ2-7	TGTGCCAGCGGGTACAGTCAAGGGCAGTACTTC	CASGYSQGQYF
TRBV19	NA	NA	TRBJ1-2	TGTGCCAGTAGTGGCCGGGCTAACTATGGCTACACCTTC	CASSGRANYGYTF
TRBV19	NA	once	TRBJ1-2	TGTGCCAGTAGTATAGTGGGCAGGGGAAATGGCTACACCTTC	CASSIVGRGNGYTF
TRBV15	TRBD1	NA	TRBJ1-1	TGTGCCACCAGCGTCGAACAGGGGGCAGGCACTGAAGCTTTCTTT	CATSVEQGAGTEAFF
TRBV27	NA	NA	TRBJ1-1	TGTGCCAGCAGTTTTCACAGGATGAACACTGAAGCTTTCTTT	CASSFHRMNTEAFF
TRBV7-8	TRBD1	NA	TRBJ1-5	TGTGCCAGCAGCTTAGGGCGACAGGGGGAACTCTTCAATCAGCCCCAGCATTTT	CASSLGRQGELFNQPQHF
TRBV7-7	NA	NA	TRBJ1-1	TGTGCTAGCAGCTTGGACAGGAACACTGAAGCTTTCTTT	CASSLDRNTEAFF
TRBV30	NA	NA	TRBJ1-4	TGTGCCTGGGGGAGAGATCGGGGGGAAAAACTGTTTTTT	CAWGRDRGEKLFF
TRBV19	NA	NA	TRBJ1-5	TGTGCCAGTAGTTGGGGGGTGCGGGGCAATCAGCCCCAGCATTTT	CASSWGVRGNQPQHF
TRBV11-3	TRBD2	NA	TRBJ2-5	TGTGCCAGCAGCTCTCCTAGCGGGGGGCAGAGAGAGACCCAGTACTTC	CASSSPSGGQRETQYF
TRBV27	TRBD2	NA	TRBJ2-1	TGTGCCAGCAGGCGAATCGGGGGGGCCTTTGGGGGTGAGCAGTTCTTC	CASRRIGGAFGGEQFF
TRBV19	NA	NA	TRBJ1-5	TGTGCCAGTAAAGAAAGGGGAAGCCAGCCCCAGCATTTT	CASKERGSQPQHF
TRBV19	NA	NA	TRBJ1-2	TGTGCCAGTAGTACACACAGACCATATGGCTACAGCTTC	CASSTHRPYGYSF
TRBV9	NA	NA	TRBJ2-3	TGTGCCAGCAGCGGATCCGGAGATACGCAGTATTTT	CASSGSGDTQYF
TRBV6-5	TRBD1	NA	TRBJ1-2	TGTGCCAGCACCCGCCGAACGGGACAGGGTGGCTACACCTTC	CASTRRTGQGGYTF
TRBV27	NA	NA	TRBJ2-1	TGTGCCAGTCAAAGGGGGACAAACGAGTACAATGAGCAGTTCTTC	CASQRGTNEYNEQFF
TRBV5-1	NA	NA	TRBJ1-2	TGCGCCAGCAGTCCTCGAGAATCTAACTATGGCTACACCTTC	CASSPRESNYGYTF
TRBV4-1	TRBD1	NA	TRBJ1-5	TGCGCCAGCAGCCAAGATTCGACAGGGTTTAGTCAGCCCCAGCATTTT	CASSQDSTGFSQPQHF
TRBV6-5	TRBD1	NA	TRBJ2-5	TGTGCCAGCAGTACGAACAGGGGGCGGGTGGAGACCCAGTACTTC	CASSTNRGRVETQYF
TRBV9	NA	NA	TRBJ1-4	TGTGCCAGCAGCGTAGCTTCTGGCAGGGAGGATGAAAAACTGTTTTTT	CASSVASGREDEKLFF
TRBV19	NA	NA	TRBJ1-2	TGTGCCAGTAGTATAGAAGGAAACAGGGCTAACTATGGCTACACCTTC	CASSIEGNRANYGYTF
TRBV11-2	NA	NA	TRBJ1-1	TGTGCCAGCAGCTTACTAGCCATGAACACTGAAGCTTTCTTT	CASSLLAMNTEAFF
TRBV29-1	NA	NA	TRBJ2-7	TGCAGCGTTGAAACCGGGGTGTCCCACGAGCAGTACTTC	CSVETGVSHEQYF